This T cell receptor beta chain was retrieved from a study of blood T cells in healthy people across ages. Study-wide results and caveats: Researchers said unsorted PBMCs prevented a conclusive naive versus antigen-experienced comparison. Versus aged donors, long-lived donors had higher diversity and more naive CD4+ cells.

A second PCR, run for about 6 to 11 cycles, used a sample-barcoded 5' primer plus a J-beta primer mix. With 12 random nucleotides, a template-switch adaptor tagged each individual cDNA molecule. TCRdb passed the 5' RACE reads through MiXCR, listing each CDR3 protein once. The sample records almost 300,000 distinct CDR3 sequences, roughly a quarter being singletons. Germline-derived CDR1 and CDR2 are SGHTA and FQGNSA. The CDR3 extends over 16 amino acids. Regarding this clonotype: Antigen specificity is unknown.

Isolation recovered at least 6 million PBMCs from every sample. The clonotype originates from a woman aged 70 to 79 in good health. The chain recombines TRBV7-2 with TRBJ2-5; 12 bases are a match to TRBD2. The last part of the DNA fits TRBJ2-7 better; the J call may be wrong. The sample comprised blood. CDR3 nucleotides: TGTGCCAGCAGTCCTACAGGACTAGCGGGACTTCGCGAGCAGTACTTC. Its translation: CASSPTGLAGLREQYF.